This T cell receptor beta chain was sequenced for a study of T-cell memory formation after mild COVID-19 (dated by TCRdb to the early 2020s). Background on the whole study: TCR sequence clusters from the two donors were largely donor specific. Two young, previously healthy adult volunteers made up the cohort, one male and one female. In two donors, T-cell clones that expanded and contracted after mild COVID-19 were tracked by sequencing TCRalpha and TCRbeta repertoires over time.

The CDR3 runs 11 residues from the cysteine to the phenylalanine. Solely the CDR3 DNA is kept, with 33 bases framed from the first base. CDR1 and CDR2, looked up from the germline V gene (reference sequence), are DFQATT and SNEGSKA. V loses 7 bases, J loses 4 bases, and the germline ends lie 8 bases apart. Ficoll-Paque density gradient centrifugation was the method used to isolate PBMCs. Broad study findings and their caveats: Only a couple of mild cases were covered by the study, and larger cohorts that include severe cases with pre-infection samples were considered necessary. Some responding clones were detected in pre-infection memory, which suggested that pre-existing cross-reactive memory T cells had joined the SARS-CoV-2 response. Contracting CD4+ clones were found mainly in CM and EM memory subsets, while CD8+ clones were enriched in EMRA. The second-wave clones that peaked on day 37 were not confirmed to be SARS-CoV-2 specific. Balanced CD4/CD8 phenotypes were observed for clones contracting from day 15 to 85, whereas a bias towards CD4+ was observed for a second wave of clones expanding from day 15 to 37.

This sample was sequenced with an Illumina NovaSeq 6000. Using 5'RACE with constant-segment primers, TCRalpha and TCRbeta cDNA libraries were constructed, with sample barcodes and unique molecular identifiers added in the process. RNA was extracted from every sample with Trizol reagent. Library amplification was performed in two PCR steps, and a second sample barcode and Illumina TruSeq adapters were introduced in the second step. Sequencing of the libraries was done on an Illumina NovaSeq, producing 2 x 150 bp paired-end reads. The published analysis was carried out like this. With migec v1.2.7, reads were demultiplexed and then collapsed into UMI-guided consensus sequences. With mixcr v2.1.11, UMI consensuses were aligned to TRA and TRB V and J templates and assembled into clonotypes. A clonotype was counted as expanded or contracted only if both edgeR and NoisET called the change significant, with noise models trained on biological replicates. For edgeR calls, a false discovery rate-adjusted p below 0.01 and a log2 fold-change threshold of 1 were applied. PCA with hierarchical clustering of max-normalized trajectories of the 1000 most abundant clonotypes was used as exploratory dynamics analysis. Separately sequenced CD4+ and CD8+ repertoires were used to assign the CD4 or CD8 phenotype of responding clones. TCRdb reworked the public reads: Q25 trimming with fastp, MiXCR clone assembly, productive beta chains retained. A single entry per CDR3 protein holds the most common genes and DNA from its merged rows. These V and J calls derive from TCRdb rather than the authors' analysis. The sample table holds about 410,000 distinct CDR3 sequences, of which 20% to 25% were seen once. The ten largest clones take up 10% to 15% of the sample.

With regard to this clonotype: The antigen it binds to is not known. One base away there is no much larger clone; base qualities are not given.

This receptor was taken from an adult woman who had mild COVID-19 (a few samples of this study predate the infection). The sample titles of this study are shuffled in the database, so cell type and time point are left out; the donor was told from shared clones. The chain is made from TRBV20-1 and TRBJ2-1, with no confidently assigned D gene. Sequenced sample: PBMCs or a T cell subset sorted from them (not recorded which). The CDR3 corresponds to CSGLTYNEQFF. In nucleotides, the sequence is TGCAGTGGTTTAACATACAATGAGCAGTTCTTC.